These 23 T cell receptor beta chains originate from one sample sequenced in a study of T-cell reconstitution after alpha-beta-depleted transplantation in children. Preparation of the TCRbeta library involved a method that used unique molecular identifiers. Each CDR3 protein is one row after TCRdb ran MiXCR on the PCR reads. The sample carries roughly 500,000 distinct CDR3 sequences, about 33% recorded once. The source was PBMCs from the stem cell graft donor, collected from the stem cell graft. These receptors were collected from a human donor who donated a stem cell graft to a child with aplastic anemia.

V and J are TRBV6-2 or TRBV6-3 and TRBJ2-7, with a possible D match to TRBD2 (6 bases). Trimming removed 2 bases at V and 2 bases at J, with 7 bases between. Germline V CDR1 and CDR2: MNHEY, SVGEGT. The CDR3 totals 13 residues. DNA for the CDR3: TGTGCCAGCAGTTACGGCGGGACCTACGAGCAGTACGTC. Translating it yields CASSYGGTYEQYV.

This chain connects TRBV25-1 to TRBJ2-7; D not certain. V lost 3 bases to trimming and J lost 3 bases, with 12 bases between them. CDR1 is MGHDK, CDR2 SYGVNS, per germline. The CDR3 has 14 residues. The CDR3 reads CASSDPGRLYEQYF. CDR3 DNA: TGTGCCAGCAGTGATCCCGGCAGGCTCTACGAGCAGTACTTC.

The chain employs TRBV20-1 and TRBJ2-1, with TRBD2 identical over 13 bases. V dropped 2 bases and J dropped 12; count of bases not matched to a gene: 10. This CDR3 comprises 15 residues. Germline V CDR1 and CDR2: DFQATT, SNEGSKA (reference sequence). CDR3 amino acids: CSARSAGLAGVVQFF. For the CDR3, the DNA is TGCAGTGCTAGATCCGCCGGACTAGCGGGAGTGGTGCAGTTCTTC.

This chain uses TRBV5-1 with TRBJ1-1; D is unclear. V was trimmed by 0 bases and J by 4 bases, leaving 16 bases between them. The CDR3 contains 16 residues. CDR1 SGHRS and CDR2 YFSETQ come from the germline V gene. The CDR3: CASSLAGVGVSTEAFF. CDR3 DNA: TGCGCCAGCAGCTTGGCTGGGGTTGGAGTGAGCACTGAAGCTTTCTTT.

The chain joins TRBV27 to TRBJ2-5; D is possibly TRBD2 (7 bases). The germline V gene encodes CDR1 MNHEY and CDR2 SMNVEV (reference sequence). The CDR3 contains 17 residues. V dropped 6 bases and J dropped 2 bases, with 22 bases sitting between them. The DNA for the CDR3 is TGTGCCAGCAGGGGGGGGGCGGCGGGAGCCCCACAAGAGACCCAGTACTTC. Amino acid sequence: CASRGGAAGAPQETQYF.

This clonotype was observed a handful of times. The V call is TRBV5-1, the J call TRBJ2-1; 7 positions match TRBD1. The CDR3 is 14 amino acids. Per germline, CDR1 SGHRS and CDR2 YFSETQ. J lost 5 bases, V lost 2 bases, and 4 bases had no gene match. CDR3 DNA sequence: TGCGCCAGCAGCTTAGGGACAGCAAACAATGAGCAGTTCTTC. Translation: CASSLGTANNEQFF.

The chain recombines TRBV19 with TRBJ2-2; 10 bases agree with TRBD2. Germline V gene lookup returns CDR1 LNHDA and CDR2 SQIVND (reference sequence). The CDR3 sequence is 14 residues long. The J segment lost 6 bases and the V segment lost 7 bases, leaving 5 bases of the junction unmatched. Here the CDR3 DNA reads TGTGCCAGTAATCTAGCGGGAGTCCCCGGGGAGCTGTTTTTT. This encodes CASNLAGVPGELFF.

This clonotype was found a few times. The CDR3 here is CSVEDRGRLNEQFF. CDR3 nucleotide sequence: TGCAGCGTTGAGGACAGGGGACGATTGAATGAGCAGTTCTTC. V usage is TRBV29-1 and J usage is TRBJ2-1, with 9 positions matching TRBD1. Germline V gives CDR1 SQVTM, CDR2 ANQGSEA. Trimming cost V 3 bases and J 7 bases; bases outside gene matches: 7. This CDR3 is 14 amino acids long.

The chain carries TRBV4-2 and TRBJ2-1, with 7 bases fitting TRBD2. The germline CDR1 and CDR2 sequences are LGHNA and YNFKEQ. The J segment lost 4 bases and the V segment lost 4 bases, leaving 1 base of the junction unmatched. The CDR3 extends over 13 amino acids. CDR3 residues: CASSRGGYNEQFF. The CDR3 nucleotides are TGTGCCAGCAGCCGGGGGGGGTACAATGAGCAGTTCTTC.

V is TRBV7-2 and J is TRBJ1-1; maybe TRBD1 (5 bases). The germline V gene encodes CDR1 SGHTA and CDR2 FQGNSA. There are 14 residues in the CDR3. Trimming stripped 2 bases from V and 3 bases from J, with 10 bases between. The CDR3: CASSLWVGDTEAFF. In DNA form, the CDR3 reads TGTGCCAGCAGCTTATGGGTGGGGGACACTGAAGCTTTCTTT.

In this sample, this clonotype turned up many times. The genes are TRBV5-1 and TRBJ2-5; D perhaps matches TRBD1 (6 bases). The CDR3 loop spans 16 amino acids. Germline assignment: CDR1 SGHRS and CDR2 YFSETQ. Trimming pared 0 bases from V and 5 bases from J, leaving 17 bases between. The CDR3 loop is CASSLGPQGTLETQYF. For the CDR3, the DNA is TGCGCCAGCAGCTTGGGTCCACAGGGTACCCTGGAGACCCAGTACTTC.

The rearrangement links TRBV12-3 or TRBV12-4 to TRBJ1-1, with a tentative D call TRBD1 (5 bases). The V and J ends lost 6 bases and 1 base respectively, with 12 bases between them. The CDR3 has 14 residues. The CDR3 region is CASREGDPNTEAFF. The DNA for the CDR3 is TGTGCCAGCAGGGAAGGGGATCCGAACACTGAAGCTTTCTTT.

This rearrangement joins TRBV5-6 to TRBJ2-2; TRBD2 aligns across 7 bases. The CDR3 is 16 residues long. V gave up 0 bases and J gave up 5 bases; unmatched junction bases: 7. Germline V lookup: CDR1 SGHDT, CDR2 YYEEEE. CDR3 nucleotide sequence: TGTGCCAGCAGCTTGGCCCCCGGGGGGATAACCGGGGAGCTGTTTTTT. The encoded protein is CASSLAPGGITGELFF.

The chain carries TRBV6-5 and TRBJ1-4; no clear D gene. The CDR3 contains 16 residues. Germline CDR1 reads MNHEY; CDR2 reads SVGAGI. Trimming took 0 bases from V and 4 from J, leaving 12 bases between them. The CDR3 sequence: CASSYSMREYNEKLFF. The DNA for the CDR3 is TGTGCCAGCAGTTACTCGATGAGAGAGTATAATGAAAAACTGTTTTTT.

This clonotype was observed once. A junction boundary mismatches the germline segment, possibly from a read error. The CDR3 sequence: CACSQWAVRREDNEQFF. The CDR3 DNA is TGTGCCTGCAGCCAATGGGCCGTCCGGAGAGAGGACAATGAGCAGTTCTTC. The chain joins TRBV3-1 to TRBJ2-1; D not resolved. The CDR3 extends over 17 amino acids. Per germline, CDR1 LGHDT and CDR2 YNNKEL (reference sequence).

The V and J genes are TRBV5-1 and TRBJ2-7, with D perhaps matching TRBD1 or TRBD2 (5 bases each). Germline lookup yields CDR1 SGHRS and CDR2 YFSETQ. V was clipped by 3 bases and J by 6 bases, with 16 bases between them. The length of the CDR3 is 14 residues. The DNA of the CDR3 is TGCGCCAGCAGCTCCGGGACCGCTCGGGTCGAGCAGTACTTC. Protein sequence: CASSSGTARVEQYF.

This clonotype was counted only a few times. CDR3 sequence: CASSPAAGQETQYF. The DNA for the CDR3 is TGTGCCAGTAGTCCCGCGGCCGGCCAAGAGACCCAGTACTTC. The genes are TRBV19 and TRBJ2-5; D call uncertain. V lost 5 bases and J 1 base, leaving 11 bases between the germline ends. Looked up from germline, CDR1 is LNHDA and CDR2 is SQIVND (reference sequence). CDR3 length equals 14 residues.

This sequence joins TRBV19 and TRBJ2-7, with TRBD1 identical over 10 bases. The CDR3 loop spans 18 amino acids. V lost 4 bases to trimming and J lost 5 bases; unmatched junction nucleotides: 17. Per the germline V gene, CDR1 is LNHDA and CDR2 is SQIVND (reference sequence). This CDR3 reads CASSTLKTTGGRSDEQYF. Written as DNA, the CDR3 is TGTGCCAGTAGTACGCTAAAAACGACAGGGGGCCGGTCTGACGAGCAGTACTTC.

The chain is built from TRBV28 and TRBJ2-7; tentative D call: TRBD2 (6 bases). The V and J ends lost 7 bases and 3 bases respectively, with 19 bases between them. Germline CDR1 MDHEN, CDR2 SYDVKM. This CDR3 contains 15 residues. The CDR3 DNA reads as TGTGCCAGCACCCCTTTATTTCGGGAGCACTACGAGCAGTACTTC. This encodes CASTPLFREHYEQYF.

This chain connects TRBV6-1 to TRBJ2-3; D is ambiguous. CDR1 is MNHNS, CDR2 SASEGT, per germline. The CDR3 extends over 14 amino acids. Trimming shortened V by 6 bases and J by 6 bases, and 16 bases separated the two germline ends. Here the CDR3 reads CASSPGETFDTQYF. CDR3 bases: TGTGCCAGCAGCCCAGGAGAGACCTTTGATACGCAGTATTTT.

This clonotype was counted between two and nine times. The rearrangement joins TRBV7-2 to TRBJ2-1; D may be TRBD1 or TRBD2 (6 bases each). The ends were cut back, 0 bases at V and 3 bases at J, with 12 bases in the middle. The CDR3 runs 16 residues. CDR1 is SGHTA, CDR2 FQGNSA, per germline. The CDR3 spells CASSLARGAGYNEQFF. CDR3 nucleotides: TGTGCCAGCAGCTTAGCGAGGGGGGCTGGCTACAATGAGCAGTTCTTC.

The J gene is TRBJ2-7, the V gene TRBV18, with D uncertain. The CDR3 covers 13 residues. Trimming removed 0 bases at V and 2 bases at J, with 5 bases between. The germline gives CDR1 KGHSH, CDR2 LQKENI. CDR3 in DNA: TGTGCCAGCTCACCACCCAATACCTACGAGCAGTACTTC. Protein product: CASSPPNTYEQYF.

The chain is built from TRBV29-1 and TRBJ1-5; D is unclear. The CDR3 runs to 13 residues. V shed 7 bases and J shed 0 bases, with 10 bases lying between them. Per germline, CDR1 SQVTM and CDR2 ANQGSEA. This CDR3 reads CSAALNSNQPQHF. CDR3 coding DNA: TGCAGCGCAGCTCTCAATAGCAATCAGCCCCAGCATTTT.